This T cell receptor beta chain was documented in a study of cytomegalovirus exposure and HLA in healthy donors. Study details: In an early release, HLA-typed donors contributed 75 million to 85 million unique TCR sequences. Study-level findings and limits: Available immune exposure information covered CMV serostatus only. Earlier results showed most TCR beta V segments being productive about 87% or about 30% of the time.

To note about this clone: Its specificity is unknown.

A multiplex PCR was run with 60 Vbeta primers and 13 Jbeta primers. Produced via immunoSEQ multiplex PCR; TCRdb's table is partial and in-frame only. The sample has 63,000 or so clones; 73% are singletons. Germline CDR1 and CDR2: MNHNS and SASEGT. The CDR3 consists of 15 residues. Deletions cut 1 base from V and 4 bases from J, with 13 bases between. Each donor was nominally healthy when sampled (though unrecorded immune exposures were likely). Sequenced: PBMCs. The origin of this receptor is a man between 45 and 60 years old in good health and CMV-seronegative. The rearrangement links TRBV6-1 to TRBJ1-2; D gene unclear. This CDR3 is CASSEVAPGGYGYTF. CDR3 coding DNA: TGTGCCAGCAGTGAAGTCGCCCCGGGAGGCTATGGCTACACCTTC.